This T cell receptor (beta chain) appears in the sequencing data of a study of blood T cell repertoires in COVID-19. Turning to the study itself: Sample material is recorded as cDNA or gDNA derived from T cells, B-cell-depleted T cells, or PBMCs.

V shed 0 bases and J shed 4 bases, with 30 bases lying between them. In germline, CDR1 is MDHEN, CDR2 SYDVKM. This CDR3 comprises 21 residues. Sequenced by immunoSEQ multiplex PCR; TCRdb stores in-frame clones only, minus some. The data contain 390,000 or so clones, more than 70% of them singletons. This receptor was identified in a woman younger than 45 with COVID-19, enrolled during active disease. Specimen: peripheral blood. The J gene is TRBJ1-2, the V gene TRBV28, with D possibly matching TRBD1 (5 bases). CDR3 protein: CASSLWTGRARETVNLYGYTF. The DNA for the CDR3 is TGTGCCAGCAGTTTATGGACTGGCCGAGCGCGGGAGACAGTAAACCTCTATGGCTACACCTTC.